The rows below give T cell receptor beta chains drawn from one sample of a study of T-cell reconstitution after alpha-beta-depleted transplantation in children. TCRdb passed the PCR reads through MiXCR, listing each CDR3 protein once. This sample yields just over 200,000 distinct CDR3 sequences, of which under 8.5% are seen a single time; 35% to 45% belongs to the top ten. This specimen was PBMCs, mostly from graft donor cells, taken 360 days after TCRalphabeta/CD19-depleted stem cell transplant. These receptors all stem from a male patient between 2 and 15 years old who had a stem cell transplant for acute myeloid leukemia, so the T cells may come from the graft donor. Each CDR3 is given with its conserved first and last residue. Each record gives: clone size, D gene, CDR3 length, J gene, V gene, CDR3 protein, CDR3 DNA. A D gene is named only where the DNA matches it firmly. Only some rows state a clone size, as once, few, many or a class for expanded clones.

>many|TRBD1|14|TRBJ2-1|TRBV12-3/TRBV12-4
CASSLHRGVDEQFF
TGTGCCAGCAGTTTACACAGGGGGGTTGATGAGCAGTTCTTC
>few|TRBD1|16|TRBJ2-5|TRBV20-1
CSATGGTGGTGETQYF
TGCAGTGCCACAGGGGGGACAGGGGGTACAGGAGAGACCCAGTACTTC
>few|TRBD2|17|TRBJ2-7|TRBV10-3
CAISESYGLAAAYEQYF
TGTGCCATCAGTGAGTCATATGGACTAGCGGCTGCCTACGAGCAGTACTTC
>few|TRBD1|13|TRBJ1-1|TRBV6-6
CALGQGHYTEAFF
TGTGCCCTCGGACAGGGCCACTACACTGAAGCTTTCTTT
>few|TRBD1|15|TRBJ1-1|TRBV12-3/TRBV12-4
CASRSRDRANTEAFF
TGTGCCAGCAGATCCCGGGACAGGGCGAACACTGAAGCTTTCTTT
>.|TRBD1|15|TRBJ1-2|TRBV5-1
CASSLGDRGAYGYTF
TGCGCCAGCAGCTTGGGGGACAGGGGGGCCTATGGCTACACCTTC
>few|TRBD1|14|TRBJ2-1|TRBV20-1
CSARDPGTGNEQFF
TGCAGTGCTAGAGATCCCGGGACAGGGAATGAGCAGTTCTTC
>many|.|15|TRBJ1-1|TRBV5-1
CASSLGLQRGTEAFF
TGCGCCAGCAGCTTGGGACTTCAAAGGGGCACTGAAGCTTTCTTT
>many|TRBD1|14|TRBJ2-3|TRBV5-1
CASSSGTGLDTQYF
TGCGCCAGCAGCTCCGGGACAGGGTTAGATACGCAGTATTTT
>few|.|16|TRBJ2-1|TRBV7-2
CASSAGDHQIYNEQFF
TGTGCCAGCAGCGCCGGGGACCACCAAATATACAATGAGCAGTTCTTC
>few|TRBD2|17|TRBJ2-2|TRBV5-1
CASRPTSSGRNTGELFF
TGCGCCAGCAGACCTACCTCTAGCGGGAGGAACACCGGGGAGCTGTTTTTT
>.|.|13|TRBJ2-4|TRBV5-6
CASSRKDWGIQYF
TGTGCCAGCAGCCGCAAGGATTGGGGCATTCAGTACTTC
>many|TRBD2|16|TRBJ2-3|TRBV20-1
CSARPFPGLASDTQYF
TGCAGTGCTAGACCCTTCCCGGGACTAGCGTCAGATACGCAGTATTTT